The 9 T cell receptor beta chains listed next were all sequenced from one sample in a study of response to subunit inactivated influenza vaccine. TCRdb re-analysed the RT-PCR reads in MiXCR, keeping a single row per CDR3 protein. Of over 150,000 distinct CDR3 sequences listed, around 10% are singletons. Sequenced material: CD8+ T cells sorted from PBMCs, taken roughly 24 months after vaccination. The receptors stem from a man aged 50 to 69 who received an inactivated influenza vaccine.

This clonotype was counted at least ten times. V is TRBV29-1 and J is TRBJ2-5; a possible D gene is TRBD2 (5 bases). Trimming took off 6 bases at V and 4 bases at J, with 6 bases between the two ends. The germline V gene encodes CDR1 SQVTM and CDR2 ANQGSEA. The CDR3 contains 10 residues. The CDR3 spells CSVGGETQYF. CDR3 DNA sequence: TGCAGCGTCGGAGGAGAGACCCAGTACTTC.

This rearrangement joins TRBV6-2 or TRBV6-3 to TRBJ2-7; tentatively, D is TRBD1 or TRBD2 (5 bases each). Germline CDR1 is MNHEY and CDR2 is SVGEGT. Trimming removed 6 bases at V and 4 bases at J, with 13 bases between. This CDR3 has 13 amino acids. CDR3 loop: CASREGTWYEQYF. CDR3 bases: TGTGCCAGCAGGGAAGGGACCTGGTACGAGCAGTACTTC.

In DNA, the CDR3 is TGTGCCAGCAGTTTAGGGGAGGATACGCAGTATTTT. Protein sequence: CASSLGEDTQYF. The chain couples TRBV27 to TRBJ2-3, with D possibly matching TRBD2 (5 bases). The germline V gene has CDR1 MNHEY and CDR2 SMNVEV (reference sequence). The CDR3 sequence is 12 residues long. V lost 2 bases, J lost 6 bases, and 6 bases lay in between.

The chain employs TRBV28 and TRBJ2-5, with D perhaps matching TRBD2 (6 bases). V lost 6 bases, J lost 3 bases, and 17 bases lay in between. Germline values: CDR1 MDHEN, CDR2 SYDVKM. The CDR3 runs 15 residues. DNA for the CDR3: TGTGCCAGCAGCAGCCCTAGGGACTCCGAAGAGACCCAGTACTTC. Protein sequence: CASSSPRDSEETQYF.

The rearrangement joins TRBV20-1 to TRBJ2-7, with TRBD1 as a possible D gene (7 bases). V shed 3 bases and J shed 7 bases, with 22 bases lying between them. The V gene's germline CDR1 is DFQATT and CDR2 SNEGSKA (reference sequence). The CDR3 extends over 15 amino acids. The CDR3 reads CSAREIRQGLGEQYF. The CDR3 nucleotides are TGCAGTGCTAGGGAGATAAGACAGGGACTGGGTGAGCAGTACTTC.

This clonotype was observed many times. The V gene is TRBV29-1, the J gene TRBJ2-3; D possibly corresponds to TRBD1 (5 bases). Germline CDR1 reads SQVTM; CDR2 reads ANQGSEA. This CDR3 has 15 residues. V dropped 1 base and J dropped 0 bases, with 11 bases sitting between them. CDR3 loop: CSVEGDRDSTDTQYF. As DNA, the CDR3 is TGCAGCGTTGAAGGAGACAGAGACAGCACAGATACGCAGTATTTT.

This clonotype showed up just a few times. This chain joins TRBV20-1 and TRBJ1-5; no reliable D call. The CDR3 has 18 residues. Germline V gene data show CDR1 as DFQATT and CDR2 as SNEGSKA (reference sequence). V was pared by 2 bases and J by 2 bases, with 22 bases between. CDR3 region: CSARHAAWIHEGNQPQHF. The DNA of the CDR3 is TGCAGTGCTAGACACGCTGCCTGGATTCATGAGGGCAATCAGCCCCAGCATTTT.

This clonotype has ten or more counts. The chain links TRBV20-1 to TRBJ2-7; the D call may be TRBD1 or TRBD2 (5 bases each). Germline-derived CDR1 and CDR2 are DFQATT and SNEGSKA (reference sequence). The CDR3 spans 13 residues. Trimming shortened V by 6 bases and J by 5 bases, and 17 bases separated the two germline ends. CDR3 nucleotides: TGCAGTGCGGGAGCCAGGGTATTGAACGAGCAGTACTTC. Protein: CSAGARVLNEQYF.

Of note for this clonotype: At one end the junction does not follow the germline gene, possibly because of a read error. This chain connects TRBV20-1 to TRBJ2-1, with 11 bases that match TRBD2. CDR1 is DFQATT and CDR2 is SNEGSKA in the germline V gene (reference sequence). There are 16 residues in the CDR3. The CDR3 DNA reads TGCTGTGCTCCCGGAACTAGCGGGAGCTCCTACAATGAGCAGTTCTTC. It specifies CCAPGTSGSSYNEQFF.